Sequencing of this TCR beta chain was carried out in a study of blood T cell repertoires in COVID-19. Study-wide context: Samples representing acute and convalescent COVID-19 were sourced from the United States, Italy and Spain.

V gave up 2 bases and J gave up 2 bases, with 12 bases separating them. The CDR3 covers 15 residues. From germline, CDR1 is SGHTA and CDR2 FQGNSA. Original methodology: Quantification of nucleated cells was approximated via reference gene primer amplification. Using immunoSEQ multiplex PCR, the repertoire was profiled, and TCRdb retains in-frame clones only, with some absent. From that table come the V and J calls and clone size; the DNA was used to work out D and trimming. The table includes 95,000 to 120,000 clones, around nine tenths detected once. The V gene is TRBV7-2, the J gene TRBJ1-1; the D is unclear. Sequencing was performed on peripheral blood. The sequence was collected from a woman aged 65 to 85 who had recovered from COVID-19. The CDR3 DNA reads TGTGCCAGCAGCTTATCTGCGACACCAAACACTGAAGCTTTCTTT. Its protein product is CASSLSATPNTEAFF. Together with reference TRBV7-2 and TRBJ1-1, the CDR3 gives the full variable domain: GAGVSQSPSNKVTEKGKDVELRCDPISGHTALYWYRQSLGQGLEFLIYFQGNSAPDKSGLPSDRFSAERTGGSVSTLTIQRTQQEDSAVYLCASSLSATPNTEAFFGQGTRLTVV.